The present TCR beta chain was sequenced within a study of cytomegalovirus exposure and HLA in healthy donors. Study-wide findings and caveats: According to an earlier analysis, most TCR beta V segments yielded productive rearrangements about 90% or about 30% of the time.

In regard to this clone: The antigen is unknown.

This CDR3 contains 11 residues. The germline gives CDR1 DFQATT, CDR2 SNEGSKA (reference sequence). Trimming took off 3 bases at V and 3 bases at J, with 5 bases between the two ends. Researchers ran the PCR with 60 Vbeta and 13 Jbeta primers. Generated by immunoSEQ multiplex PCR, the TCRdb table keeps only in-frame clones and is missing some. The specimen's table records approximately 47,000 clones. Sequencing used PBMCs. The chain combines TRBV20-1 with TRBJ1-1; D not certain. The sequence derives from a male donor in good health and CMV-seronegative. The CDR3 reads CSARDYTEAFF. The CDR3 DNA sequence: TGCAGTGCTAGGGACTACACTGAAGCTTTCTTT.